The entry below gives a single T cell receptor beta chain sequence along with its context. The antigen is undetermined. This record belongs to a study of T cells in Graves' hyperthyroidism and ophthalmopathy. CDR3 length equals 16 residues. CDR1 is SEHNR, CDR2 FQNEAQ, per germline (reference sequence). Losses at the gene ends were 6 bases for V and 1 base for J; bases not matched to a gene: 9. The TCR beta CDR3 regions underwent amplification using RNA transcripts as the source. TCR CDR3 underwent first-round RT-PCR with the HTBI primer set. TCRdb analysed the multiplex PCR reads with MiXCR anew, one entry per CDR3 protein. The data show about 640,000 distinct CDR3 sequences, more than 14% seen once. Study-wide results and limits: Blood held most thyroid clonotypes expanded above 0.001 frequency.

Diagnostic decisions used clinical symptoms, serum thyroxine and TRAb, thyroid ultrasound and orbital computed tomography. The sample taken for sequencing was blood. The TCR sequence derives from a woman aged 50 to 65 with Graves' ophthalmopathy. The rearrangement uses TRBV7-9 and TRBJ1-2; 9 bases fit TRBD1. The chain's CDR3 is CASSSTGGGFNYGYTF. The CDR3 bases are TGTGCCAGCAGTTCAACAGGGGGCGGGTTTAACTATGGCTACACCTTC.